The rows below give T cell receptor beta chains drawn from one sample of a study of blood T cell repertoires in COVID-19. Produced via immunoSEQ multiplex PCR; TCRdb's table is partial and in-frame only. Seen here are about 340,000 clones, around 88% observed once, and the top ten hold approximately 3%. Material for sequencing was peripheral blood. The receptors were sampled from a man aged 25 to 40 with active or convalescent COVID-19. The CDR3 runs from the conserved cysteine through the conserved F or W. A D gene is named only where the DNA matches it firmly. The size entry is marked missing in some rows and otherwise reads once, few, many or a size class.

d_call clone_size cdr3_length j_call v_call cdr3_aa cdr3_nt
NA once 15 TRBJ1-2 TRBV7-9 CASSSTLDARGGYTF TGTGCCAGCAGCTCAACCTTGGACGCGCGAGGGGGCTACACCTTC
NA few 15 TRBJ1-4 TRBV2 CASSERQAIYEKLFF TGTGCCAGCAGTGAAAGGCAGGCTATTTATGAAAAACTGTTTTTT
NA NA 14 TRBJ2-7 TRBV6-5 CASRGQTSSYEQYF TGTGCCAGCAGAGGACAGACGAGCTCCTACGAGCAGTACTTC
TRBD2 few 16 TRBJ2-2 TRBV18 CASSRTSGRYPGELFF TGTGCCAGCTCAAGGACTAGCGGGAGGTATCCCGGGGAGCTGTTTTTT
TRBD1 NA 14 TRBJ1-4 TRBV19 CASRTQGAGEKLFF TGTGCCAGTAGAACACAGGGGGCCGGGGAAAAACTGTTTTTT
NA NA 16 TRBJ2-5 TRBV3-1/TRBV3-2 CASSQDRDGGDETQYF TGTGCCAGCAGCCAAGATCGGGATGGAGGGGATGAGACCCAGTACTTC
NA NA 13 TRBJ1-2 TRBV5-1 CASSPGYNYGYTF TGCGCCAGCAGCCCCGGGTATAACTATGGCTACACCTTC
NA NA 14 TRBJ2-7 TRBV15 CATSRGGQPYEQYF TGTGCCACCAGCAGAGGCGGACAGCCCTACGAGCAGTACTTC
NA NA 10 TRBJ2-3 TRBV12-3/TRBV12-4 CASSYDTGPF TGTGCCAGCAGTTATGACACTGGGCCGTTT
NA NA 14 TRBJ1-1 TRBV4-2 CASSLAGVNTEAFF TGTGCCAGCAGCCTAGCAGGGGTGAACACTGAAGCTTTCTTT
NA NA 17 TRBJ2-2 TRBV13 CASSLTFRGGNTGELFF TGTGCCAGCAGCTTAACATTCCGCGGTGGGAACACCGGGGAGCTGTTTTTT
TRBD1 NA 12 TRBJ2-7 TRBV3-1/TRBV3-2 CASSQGAYEQYF TGTGCCAGCAGTCAGGGGGCTTACGAGCAGTACTTC
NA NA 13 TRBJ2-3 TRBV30 CAWSRGATDTQYF TGTGCCTGGAGTCGGGGGGCCACAGATACGCAGTATTTT
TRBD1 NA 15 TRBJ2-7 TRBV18 CASSPSGQGFYEQYF TGTGCCAGCTCACCGTCTGGACAGGGATTCTACGAGCAGTACTTC
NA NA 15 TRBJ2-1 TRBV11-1 CASIKGGGLYNEQFF TGTGCCAGCATCAAGGGTGGCGGGCTGTACAATGAGCAGTTCTTC
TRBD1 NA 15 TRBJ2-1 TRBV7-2 CASIPGTGISNEQFF TGTGCCAGCATCCCCGGGACAGGGATAAGCAATGAGCAGTTCTTC
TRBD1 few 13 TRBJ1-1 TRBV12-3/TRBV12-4 CASRSTGEGWAFF TGTGCCAGCAGATCGACAGGGGAGGGGTGGGCTTTCTTT
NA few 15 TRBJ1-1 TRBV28 CASSYLDSMNTEAFF TGTGCCAGCAGTTACCTCGACAGCATGAACACTGAAGCTTTCTTT
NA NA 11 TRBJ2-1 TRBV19 CASSAPGTPFF TGTGCCAGTAGTGCTCCCGGGACTCCCTTCTTC
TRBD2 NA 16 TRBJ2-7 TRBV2 CASKKASGRGTYEQYF TGTGCCAGCAAAAAGGCTAGCGGGAGGGGTACCTACGAGCAGTACTTC
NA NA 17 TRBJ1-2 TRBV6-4 CASSDTDLRTAIYGYTF TGTGCCAGCAGTGACACTGACCTTAGGACAGCAATATATGGCTACACCTTC
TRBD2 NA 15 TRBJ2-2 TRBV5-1 CASSLGLAGTGELFF TGCGCCAGCAGTCTGGGACTAGCGGGCACCGGGGAGCTGTTTTTT
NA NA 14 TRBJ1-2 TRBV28 CASSLSQVNYGYTF TGTGCCAGCAGTTTAAGTCAGGTTAACTATGGCTACACCTTC
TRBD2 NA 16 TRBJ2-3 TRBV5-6 CASSLMSGGAYDTQYF TGTGCCAGCAGCTTGATGAGCGGGGGGGCTTATGATACGCAGTATTTT
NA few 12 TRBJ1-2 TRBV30 CAWSRQSGGYTF TGTGCCTGGAGTCGCCAATCCGGTGGCTACACCTTC
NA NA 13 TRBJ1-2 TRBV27 CASSQTPNYGYTF TGTGCCAGCAGTCAAACTCCTAACTATGGCTACACCTTC
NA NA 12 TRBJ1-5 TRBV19 CASSISNQPQHF TGTGCCAGTAGTATATCGAATCAGCCCCAGCATTTT
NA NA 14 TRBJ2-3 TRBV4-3 CASSSGARTDTQYF TGCGCCAGCAGCTCTGGGGCGCGGACAGATACGCAGTATTTT
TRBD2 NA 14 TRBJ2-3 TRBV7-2 CASNALAGADTQYF TGTGCCAGCAATGCCCTAGCGGGAGCAGATACGCAGTATTTT
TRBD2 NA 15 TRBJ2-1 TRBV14 CASSQSGGPYNEQFF TGTGCCAGCAGCCAGAGCGGGGGGCCCTACAATGAGCAGTTCTTC
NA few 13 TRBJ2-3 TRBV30 CAWSSRWTDTQYF TGTGCCTGGAGTAGTAGATGGACAGATACGCAGTATTTT
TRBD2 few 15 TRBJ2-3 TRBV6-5 CASKGLAGGADTQYF TGTGCCAGCAAGGGACTAGCGGGGGGGGCAGATACGCAGTATTTT
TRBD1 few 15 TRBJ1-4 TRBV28 CASHQGVVTNEKLFF TGTGCCAGCCATCAGGGGGTTGTAACTAATGAAAAACTGTTTTTT
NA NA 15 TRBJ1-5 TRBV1 CTSSQSGGGGQPQHF TGCACCAGCAGCCAATCGGGCGGGGGCGGTCAGCCCCAGCATTTT
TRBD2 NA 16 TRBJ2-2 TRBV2 CASRSTSGRASGELFF TGTGCCAGCAGATCGACTAGCGGGAGGGCCAGCGGGGAGCTGTTTTTT
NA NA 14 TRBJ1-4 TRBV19 CASSKLQGGEKLFF TGTGCCAGTAGCAAGCTACAGGGTGGAGAAAAACTGTTTTTT
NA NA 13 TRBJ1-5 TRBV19 CASGEGRDQPQHF TGTGCCAGTGGGGAGGGTAGGGATCAGCCCCAGCATTTT
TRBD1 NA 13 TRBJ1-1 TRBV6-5 CASRWDRGSPTFF TGTGCCAGCAGATGGGACAGGGGTAGTCCTACTTTCTTT
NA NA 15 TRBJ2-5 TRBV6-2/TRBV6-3 CASSPGRRERETQYF TGTGCCAGCAGCCCGGGACGGAGGGAAAGGGAGACCCAGTACTTC
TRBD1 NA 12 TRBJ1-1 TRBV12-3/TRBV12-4 CATKRQGTEAFF TGTGCCACCAAACGACAGGGCACTGAAGCTTTCTTT
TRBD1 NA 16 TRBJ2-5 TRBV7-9 CASSPYTGGLQETQYF TGTGCCAGCAGCCCTTATACAGGGGGCCTCCAAGAGACCCAGTACTTC
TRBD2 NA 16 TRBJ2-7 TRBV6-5 CASSYPTRGGAVEQYF TGTGCCAGCAGTTACCCGACACGGGGGGGCGCGGTCGAGCAGTACTTC
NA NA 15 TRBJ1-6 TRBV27 CASSFRGGDSSPLHF TGTGCCAGCAGTTTCAGAGGAGGGGATAGTTCACCCCTCCACTTT
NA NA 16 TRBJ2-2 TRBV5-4 CASSLPARGLAGELFF TGTGCCAGCAGCTTGCCAGCGCGGGGCTTAGCCGGGGAGCTGTTTTTT
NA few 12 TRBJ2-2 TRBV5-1 CASSPGSGELFF TGCGCCAGCAGCCCAGGGTCCGGGGAGCTGTTTTTT
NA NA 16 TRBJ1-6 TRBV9 CASSVQRAGFNSPLHF TGTGCCAGCAGCGTACAACGTGCGGGTTTCAATTCACCCCTCCACTTT
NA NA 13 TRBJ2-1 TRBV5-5 CASSSVEPPVQFF TGTGCCAGCAGCTCCGTAGAGCCTCCTGTGCAGTTCTTC
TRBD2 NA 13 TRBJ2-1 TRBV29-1 CTVAIAGGNEQFF TGCACCGTGGCGATAGCGGGAGGGAATGAGCAGTTCTTC
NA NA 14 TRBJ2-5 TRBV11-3 CASSSLTAAGNQYF TGTGCCAGCAGCTCGCTGACGGCGGCGGGGAACCAGTACTTC
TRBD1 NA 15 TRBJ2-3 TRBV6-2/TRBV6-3 CASSDGQGRADTQYF TGTGCCAGCAGTGATGGACAGGGGCGGGCAGATACGCAGTATTTT
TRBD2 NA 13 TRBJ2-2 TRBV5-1 CASASGNTGELFF TGCGCGAGCGCTAGCGGGAACACCGGGGAGCTGTTTTTT